The 19 T cell receptor beta chains below were found in one sample sequenced in a study of human T cells and chemical hapten exposure. TCRdb reprocessed the RACE reads with MiXCR, giving one entry per CDR3 protein. The table lists around 150,000 distinct CDR3 sequences, 28% of them singletons. Described time point: patch test 3, about 24 weeks after DPC sensitization. Treatment defined: therapeutic diphenylcyclopropenone sensitization with weekly scalp DPC. The material was whole blood, obtained in connection with sensitization to the hapten diphenylcyclopropenone (DPC). The receptors derive from a woman between 18 and 30 years old with alopecia areata. Some clones in this sample may be carry-over from other donors' samples.

The chain has TRBV7-8 and TRBJ2-5; 11 positions agree with TRBD2. This CDR3 is built from 16 residues. The V gene end was trimmed by 7 bases and the J gene end by 5 bases; junction bases not matched to a gene: 12. From germline, CDR1 is SGHVS and CDR2 FQNEAQ. The CDR3 DNA follows: TGTGCCAGCACCTCGGGTAGCGGGAGGGCCGGGGAGACCCAGTACTTC. This gives the protein CASTSGSGRAGETQYF.

In its sample, this clonotype was seen many times. J is TRBJ1-5 and V is TRBV7-9; D remains unclear. V lost 5 bases, J lost 4 bases, and 12 bases lay in between. The CDR3 is made up of 14 amino acids. CDR1 and CDR2 (germline): SEHNR, FQNEAQ (reference sequence). The DNA of the CDR3 is TGTGCCAGCAGCCTGGACGGATCAAATCAGCCCCAGCATTTT. It codes for CASSLDGSNQPQHF.

J is TRBJ2-5 and V is TRBV20-1; no clear D. This CDR3 has 13 amino acids. From germline, CDR1 is DFQATT and CDR2 SNEGSKA (reference sequence). Trimming removed 1 base at V and 5 bases at J, with 11 bases between. The CDR3 DNA reads as TGCAGTGCTAGAGTAGGTGCCCGGGAGACCCAGTACTTC. Translation: CSARVGARETQYF.

The chain recombines TRBV5-1 with TRBJ2-1; no reliable D call. The ends were cut back, 4 bases at V and 5 bases at J, with 10 bases in the middle. Germline assignment: CDR1 SGHRS and CDR2 YFSETQ. The CDR3 is made up of 13 amino acids. The DNA for the CDR3 is TGCGCCAGCAGCCTAGACGTACACAATGAGCAGTTCTTC. Protein product: CASSLDVHNEQFF.

This clonotype was observed at least ten times. The chain employs TRBV11-1 and TRBJ2-2, with D possibly matching TRBD2 (6 bases). V lost 1 base and J 4 bases, leaving 10 bases between the germline ends. The CDR3 is made up of 15 amino acids. Per germline, CDR1 SGHAT and CDR2 FQDESV (reference sequence). The CDR3 coding sequence is TGTGCCAGCAGCTTAGGGGACTTAGGCACCGGGGAGCTGTTTTTT. Its protein product is CASSLGDLGTGELFF.

This sequence joins TRBV2 and TRBJ2-1, with TRBD2 identical over 7 bases. J lost 8 bases, V lost 3 bases, and 10 bases had no gene match. CDR3 length equals 15 residues. The germline gives CDR1 SNHLY, CDR2 FYNNEI. This CDR3 reads CASSDRLAVLDEQFF. The CDR3 DNA is TGTGCCAGCAGTGATCGGCTAGCGGTCCTGGATGAGCAGTTCTTC.

This clonotype was found a few times. The genes are TRBV5-1 and TRBJ1-5; D is possibly TRBD1 (5 bases). The CDR3 runs to 14 residues. Germline-derived CDR1 and CDR2 are SGHRS and YFSETQ. V was trimmed by 4 bases and J by 9 bases, leaving 17 bases between them. The CDR3: CASSPRQGRGPQHF. The DNA of the CDR3 is TGCGCCAGCAGCCCTCGTCAGGGAAGGGGGCCCCAGCATTTT.

The V and J genes are TRBV30 and TRBJ2-1; 8 bases align to TRBD1. The CDR3 loop spans 14 amino acids. V shed 2 bases and J 3 bases; nucleotides not matched to a gene: 3. Per the germline V gene, CDR1 is GTSNPN and CDR2 is SVGIG (reference sequence). The CDR3 sequence: CAWSMDRVYNEQFF. CDR3 in DNA: TGTGCCTGGAGTATGGACAGGGTCTACAATGAGCAGTTCTTC.

In this sample, this clonotype turned up a few times. The chain employs TRBV20-1 and TRBJ1-6; maybe TRBD1 (5 bases). Trimming left V 1 base short and J 10 bases short, with 11 bases between. The germline CDR1 and CDR2 sequences are DFQATT and SNEGSKA (reference sequence). This CDR3 has 13 amino acids. CDR3 nucleotide sequence: TGCAGTGCTAGAGGGCAGGGTCGATCACCCCTCCACTTT. Translated, it gives CSARGQGRSPLHF.

This chain links TRBV4-1 with TRBJ2-6; TRBD1 might be the D (5 bases). Germline CDR1 is MGHRA and CDR2 is YSYEKL. The CDR3 sequence is 16 residues long. Trimming stripped 2 bases from V and 5 bases from J, with 13 bases between. CDR3 amino acids: CASSQTTETWANVLTF. The DNA for the CDR3 is TGCGCCAGCAGCCAAACGACAGAGACCTGGGCCAACGTCCTGACTTTC.

This clonotype was seen a handful of times. The chain joins TRBV5-1 to TRBJ1-2; D not certain. Trimming stripped 1 base from V and 2 bases from J, with 6 bases between. Per germline, CDR1 SGHRS and CDR2 YFSETQ. CDR3 length: 13 amino acids. CDR3 protein: CASSLQDNYGYTF. The CDR3, as DNA: TGCGCCAGCAGCTTGCAGGACAACTATGGCTACACCTTC.

The chain has TRBV7-9 and TRBJ1-2, with D unresolved. Germline lookup yields CDR1 SEHNR and CDR2 FQNEAQ (reference sequence). This CDR3 is 14 amino acids long. V lost 3 bases to trimming and J lost 4 bases, with 12 bases between them. This chain's CDR3 is CASSLWTGSYGYTF. The CDR3 coding sequence is TGTGCCAGCAGCTTGTGGACCGGGAGCTATGGCTACACCTTC. Looking up the rest from reference TRBV7-9 and TRBJ1-2 gives the full variable domain: DTGVSQNPRHKITKRGQNVTFRCDPISEHNRLYWYRQTLGQGPEFLTYFQNEAQLEKSRLLSDRFSAERPKGSFSTLEIQRTEQGDSAMYLCASSLWTGSYGYTFGSGTRLTVV.

This chain links TRBV14 with TRBJ2-3, with a weak D call TRBD1 (5 bases). Germline V gene lookup returns CDR1 SGHDN and CDR2 FVKESK. The CDR3 is 16 amino acids. V was pared by 7 bases and J by 6 bases, with 23 bases between. The CDR3 reads CASTPKRGDSSDTQYF. For the CDR3, the DNA is TGTGCCAGCACCCCGAAAAGGGGCGATTCCAGCGATACGCAGTATTTT.

This clonotype has more than one count but fewer than ten. The chain is built from TRBV2 and TRBJ1-5; 8 nucleotides match TRBD1. V gave up 2 bases and J gave up 5 bases; unmatched junction bases: 5. The CDR3 runs 15 residues. From germline, CDR1 is SNHLY and CDR2 FYNNEI. CDR3 loop: CASSESPGGHQPQHF. In DNA form, the CDR3 reads TGTGCCAGCAGTGAATCACCAGGGGGCCATCAGCCCCAGCATTTT.

About this clonotype itself: Since no conserved phenylalanine or tryptophan closes the CDR3, a read error is the likely cause. CDR3 coding DNA: TGTGCCAGCTCACCATCTTCGGCAGATACGCAGTATCTT. Translation gives CASSPSSADTQYL. The chain is built from TRBV18 and TRBJ2-3; unclear D gene. Deletions cut 2 bases from V and 4 bases from J, with 7 bases between. The CDR3 runs 13 residues. Per the germline V gene, CDR1 is KGHSH and CDR2 is LQKENI.

The V gene is TRBV14, the J gene TRBJ2-7, with TRBD2 matching 7 bases. This CDR3 spans 16 amino acids. The germline gives CDR1 SGHDN, CDR2 FVKESK. V lost 4 bases and J lost 2; bases outside the gene matches: 11. CDR3 sequence reads: CASSLPDRDYAYEQYF. As DNA, the CDR3 is TGTGCCAGCAGCCTCCCCGACCGGGACTATGCCTACGAGCAGTACTTC. Variable domain in full (rest from reference TRBV14 and TRBJ2-7): EAGVTQFPSHSVIEKGQTVTLRCDPISGHDNLYWYRRVMGKEIKFLLHFVKESKQDESGMPNNRFLAERTGGTYSTLKVQPAELEDSGVYFCASSLPDRDYAYEQYFGPGTRLTVT.

The chain joins TRBV20-1 to TRBJ1-2, with a weak D call TRBD1 (5 bases). V lost 0 bases and J 5 bases, leaving 7 bases between the germline ends. The germline CDR1 and CDR2 sequences are DFQATT and SNEGSKA (reference sequence). The CDR3 totals 12 residues. This chain's CDR3 is CSARDGGYGYTF. Written as DNA, the CDR3 is TGCAGTGCTAGAGATGGGGGATATGGCTACACCTTC.

In this sample, this clonotype turned up a few times. V and J are TRBV29-1 and TRBJ1-1, with a possible D match to TRBD1 (5 bases). V lost 7 bases, J lost 5 bases, and 14 bases lay in between. CDR1 is SQVTM, CDR2 ANQGSEA, per germline. This CDR3 is built from 12 residues. CDR3 sequence (DNA): TGCAGCGGGCAGGGCGCGGGTACTGAAGCTTTCTTT. Translation: CSGQGAGTEAFF.

This clonotype appeared a few times. The J gene is TRBJ2-3, the V gene TRBV5-5; D is ambiguous. The CDR3 contains 11 residues. Per germline, CDR1 SGHKS and CDR2 YYEKEE (reference sequence). Trimming cost V 3 bases and J 7 bases, with 6 bases left between them. CDR3 region: CASSSDYTQYF. CDR3 sequence (DNA): TGTGCCAGCAGCTCCGACTATACGCAGTATTTT. The complete variable domain, with remaining parts taken from reference TRBV5-5 and TRBJ2-3, reads DAGVTQSPTHLIKTRGQQVTLRCSPISGHKSVSWYQQVLGQGPQFIFQYYEKEERGRGNFPDRFSARQFPNYSSELNVNALLLGDSALYLCASSSDYTQYFGPGTRLTVL.